The clone carrying this T cell receptor (beta chain) was observed a few times. Its target is not known. The data belong to a study of T cells in Graves' hyperthyroidism and ophthalmopathy. On the study more broadly: It was at initial diagnosis, before any treatment, that peripheral blood was collected.

General study findings and limits: Model output signaled ophthalmopathy a median roughly 6.1 months ahead of onset. Ophthalmopathy was separated from stable hyperthyroidism by a 13 V-J model. Within blood appeared most thyroid clonotypes that had expanded above 0.001.

The CDR3 regions of TCR beta were amplified from RNA transcripts. HTBI primers were the set used in a first-round RT-PCR of the TCR CDR3. TCRdb reprocessed the multiplex PCR reads with MiXCR, giving one entry per CDR3 protein. The profile covers some 490,000 distinct CDR3 sequences, with about 16% appearing a single time and 29% taken by the ten largest. V was clipped by 8 bases and J by 3 bases, with 11 bases between them. The CDR3 runs 12 residues. The germline CDR1 and CDR2 sequences are LGHNA and YNFKEQ. The rearrangement links TRBV4-2 to TRBJ2-7, with unresolved D. This receptor was taken from a young woman with Graves' ophthalmopathy. Sequences were obtained from blood. The CDR3 sequence: CASGTLNYEQYF. DNA for the CDR3: TGTGCCAGCGGCACTCTGAACTACGAGCAGTACTTC.